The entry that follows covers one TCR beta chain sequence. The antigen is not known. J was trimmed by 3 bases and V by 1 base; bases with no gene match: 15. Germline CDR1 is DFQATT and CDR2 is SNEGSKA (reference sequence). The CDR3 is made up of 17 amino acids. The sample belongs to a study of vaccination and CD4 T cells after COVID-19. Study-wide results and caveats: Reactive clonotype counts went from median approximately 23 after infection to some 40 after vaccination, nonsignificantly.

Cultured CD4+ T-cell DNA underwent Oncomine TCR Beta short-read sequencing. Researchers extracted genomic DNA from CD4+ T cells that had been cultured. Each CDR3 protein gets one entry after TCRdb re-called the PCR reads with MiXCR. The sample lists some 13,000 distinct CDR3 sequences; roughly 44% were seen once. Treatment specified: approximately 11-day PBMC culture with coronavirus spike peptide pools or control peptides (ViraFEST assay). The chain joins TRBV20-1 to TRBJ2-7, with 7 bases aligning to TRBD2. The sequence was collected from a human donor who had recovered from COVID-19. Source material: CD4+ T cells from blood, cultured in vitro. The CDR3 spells CSARGASGISRDYEQYF. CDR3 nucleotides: TGCAGTGCTAGAGGTGCTAGCGGAATCTCAAGGGACTACGAGCAGTACTTC.